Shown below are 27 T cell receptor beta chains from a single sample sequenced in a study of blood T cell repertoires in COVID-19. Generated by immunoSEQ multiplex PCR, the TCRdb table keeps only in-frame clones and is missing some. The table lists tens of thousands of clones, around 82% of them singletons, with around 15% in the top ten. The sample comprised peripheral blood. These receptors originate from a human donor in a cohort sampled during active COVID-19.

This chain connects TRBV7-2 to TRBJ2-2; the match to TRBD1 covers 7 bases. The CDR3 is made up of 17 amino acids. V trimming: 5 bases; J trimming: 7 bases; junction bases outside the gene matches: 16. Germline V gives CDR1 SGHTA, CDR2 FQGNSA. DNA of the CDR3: TGTGCCAGCAGCGCCCGCTCGACAGGGTTTTCGGACGGGGAGCTGTTTTTT. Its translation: CASSARSTGFSDGELFF.

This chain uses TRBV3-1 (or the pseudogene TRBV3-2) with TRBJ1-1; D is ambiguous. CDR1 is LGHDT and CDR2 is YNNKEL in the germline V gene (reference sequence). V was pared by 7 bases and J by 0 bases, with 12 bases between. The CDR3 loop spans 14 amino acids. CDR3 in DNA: TGTGCCAGCACCCGGGGAGCCTTGAACACTGAAGCTTTCTTT. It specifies CASTRGALNTEAFF.

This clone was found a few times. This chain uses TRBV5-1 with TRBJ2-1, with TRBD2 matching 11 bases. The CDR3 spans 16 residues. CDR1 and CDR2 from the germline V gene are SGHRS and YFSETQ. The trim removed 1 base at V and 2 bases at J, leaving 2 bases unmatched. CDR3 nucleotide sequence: TGCGCCAGCAGCTTGACTAGCGGGGGAACCTACAATGAGCAGTTCTTC. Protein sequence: CASSLTSGGTYNEQFF.

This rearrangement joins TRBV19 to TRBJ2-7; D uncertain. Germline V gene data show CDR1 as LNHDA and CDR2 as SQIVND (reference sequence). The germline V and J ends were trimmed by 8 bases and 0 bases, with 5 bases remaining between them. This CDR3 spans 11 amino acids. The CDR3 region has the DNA TGTGCCAGTTCAGACTCCTACGAGCAGTACTTC. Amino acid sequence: CASSDSYEQYF. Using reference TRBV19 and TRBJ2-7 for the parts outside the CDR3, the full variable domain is DGGITQSPKYLFRKEGQNVTLSCEQNLNHDAMYWYRQDPGQGLRLIYYSQIVNDFQKGDIAEGYSVSREKKESFPLTVTSAQKNPTAFYLCASSDSYEQYFGPGTRLTVT.

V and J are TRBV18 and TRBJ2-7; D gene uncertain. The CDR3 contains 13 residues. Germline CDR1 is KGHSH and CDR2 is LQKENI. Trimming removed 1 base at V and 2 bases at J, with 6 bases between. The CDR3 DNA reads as TGTGCCAGCTCACCACAACAGACCTACGAGCAGTACTTC. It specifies CASSPQQTYEQYF.

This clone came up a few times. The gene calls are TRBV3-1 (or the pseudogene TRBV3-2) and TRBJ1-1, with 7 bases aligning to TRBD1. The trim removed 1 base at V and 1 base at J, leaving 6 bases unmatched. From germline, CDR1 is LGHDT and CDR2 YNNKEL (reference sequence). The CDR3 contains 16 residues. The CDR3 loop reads CASSQGKDRANTEAFF. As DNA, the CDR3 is TGTGCCAGCAGCCAAGGGAAAGACAGGGCGAACACTGAAGCTTTCTTT.

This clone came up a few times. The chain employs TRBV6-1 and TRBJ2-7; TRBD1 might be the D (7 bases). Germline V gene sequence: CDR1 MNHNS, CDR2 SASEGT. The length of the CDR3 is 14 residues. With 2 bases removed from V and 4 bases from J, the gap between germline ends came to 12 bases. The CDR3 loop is CASSEQGGLYEQYF. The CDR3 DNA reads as TGTGCCAGCAGTGAACAGGGGGGACTTTACGAGCAGTACTTC.

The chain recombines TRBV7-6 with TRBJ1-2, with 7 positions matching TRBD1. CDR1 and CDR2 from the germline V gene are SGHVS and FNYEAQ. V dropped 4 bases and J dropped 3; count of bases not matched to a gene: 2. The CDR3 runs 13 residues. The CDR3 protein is CASSSGTDYGYTF. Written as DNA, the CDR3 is TGTGCCAGCAGCTCCGGGACAGACTATGGCTACACCTTC.

CDR3 protein: CASSPGNSPNEKLFF. The CDR3 DNA reads TGTGCCAGCAGCCCCGGGAACAGCCCTAATGAAAAACTGTTTTTT. This chain links TRBV7-2 with TRBJ1-4; D is undetermined. The germline V and J ends were trimmed by 5 bases and 3 bases, with 13 bases remaining between them. CDR1 is SGHTA, CDR2 FQGNSA, per germline. The CDR3 runs 15 residues.

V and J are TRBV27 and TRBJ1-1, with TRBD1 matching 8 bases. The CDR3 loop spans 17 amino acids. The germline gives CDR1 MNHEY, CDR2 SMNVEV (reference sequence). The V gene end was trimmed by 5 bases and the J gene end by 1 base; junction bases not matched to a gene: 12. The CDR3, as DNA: TGTGCCAGCAGTCTACGTCCCCCCGGACAGGGGAACACTGAAGCTTTCTTT. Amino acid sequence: CASSLRPPGQGNTEAFF.

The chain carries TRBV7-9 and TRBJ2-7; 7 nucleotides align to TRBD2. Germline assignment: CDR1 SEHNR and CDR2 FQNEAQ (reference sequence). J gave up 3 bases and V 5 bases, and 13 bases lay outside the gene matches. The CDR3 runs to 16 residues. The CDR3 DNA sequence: TGTGCCAGCAGCCCGTCGTTGCGGGAGAGGATCTACGAGCAGTACTTC. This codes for CASSPSLRERIYEQYF.

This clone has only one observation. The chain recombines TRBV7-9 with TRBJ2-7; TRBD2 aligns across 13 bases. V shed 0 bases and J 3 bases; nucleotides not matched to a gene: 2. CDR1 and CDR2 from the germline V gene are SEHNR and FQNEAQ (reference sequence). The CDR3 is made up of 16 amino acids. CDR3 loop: CASSLATSGRIYEQYF. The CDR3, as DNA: TGTGCCAGCAGCTTAGCGACTAGCGGGAGGATCTACGAGCAGTACTTC. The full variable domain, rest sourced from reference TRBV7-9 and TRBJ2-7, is DTGVSQNPRHKITKRGQNVTFRCDPISEHNRLYWYRQTLGQGPEFLTYFQNEAQLEKSRLLSDRFSAERPKGSFSTLEIQRTEQGDSAMYLCASSLATSGRIYEQYFGPGTRLTVT.

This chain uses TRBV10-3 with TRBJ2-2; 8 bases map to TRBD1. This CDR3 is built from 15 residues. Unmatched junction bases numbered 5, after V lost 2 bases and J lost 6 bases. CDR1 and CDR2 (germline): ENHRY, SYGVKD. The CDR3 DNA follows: TGTGCCATCAGTGAGGACAGGGGTTCGCCCGGGGAGCTGTTTTTT. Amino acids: CAISEDRGSPGELFF.

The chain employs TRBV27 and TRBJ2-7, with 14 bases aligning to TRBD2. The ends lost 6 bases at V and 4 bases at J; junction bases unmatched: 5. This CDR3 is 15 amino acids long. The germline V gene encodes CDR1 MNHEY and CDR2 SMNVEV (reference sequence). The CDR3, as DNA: TGTGCCAGCAGCCTCAGGACTAGCGGGAGGTACGAGCAGTACTTC. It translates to CASSLRTSGRYEQYF.

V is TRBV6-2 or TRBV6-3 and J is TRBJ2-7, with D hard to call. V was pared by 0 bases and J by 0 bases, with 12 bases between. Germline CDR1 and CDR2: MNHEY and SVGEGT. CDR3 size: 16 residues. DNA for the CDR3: TGTGCCAGCAGTTACTCGACTGGCCGTCCCTCCTACGAGCAGTACTTC. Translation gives CASSYSTGRPSYEQYF.

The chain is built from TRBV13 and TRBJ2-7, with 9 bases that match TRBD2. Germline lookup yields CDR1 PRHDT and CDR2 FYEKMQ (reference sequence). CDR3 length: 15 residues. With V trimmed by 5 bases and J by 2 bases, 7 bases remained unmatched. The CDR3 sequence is CASSPTSGYPYEQYF. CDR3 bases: TGTGCCAGCAGCCCTACTAGCGGGTACCCCTACGAGCAGTACTTC. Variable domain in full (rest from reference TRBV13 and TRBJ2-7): AAGVIQSPRHLIKEKRETATLKCYPIPRHDTVYWYQQGPGQDPQFLISFYEKMQSDKGSIPDRFSAQQFSDYHSELNMSSLELGDSALYFCASSPTSGYPYEQYFGPGTRLTVT.

The CDR3 here is CASSLVASGPTGELFF. The DNA of the CDR3 is TGCGCCAGCAGCTTGGTGGCTAGCGGGCCTACCGGGGAGCTGTTTTTT. V is TRBV5-1 and J is TRBJ2-2; 8 nucleotides agree with TRBD2. The CDR3 spans 16 residues. After removal of 0 bases from V and 5 bases from J, the junction contained 6 bases not matched to a gene. Germline V gene lookup returns CDR1 SGHRS and CDR2 YFSETQ.

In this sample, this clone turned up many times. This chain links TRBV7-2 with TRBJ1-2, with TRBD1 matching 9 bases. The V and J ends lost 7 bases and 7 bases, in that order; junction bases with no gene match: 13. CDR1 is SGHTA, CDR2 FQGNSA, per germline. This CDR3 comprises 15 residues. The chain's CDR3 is CASNLITGGASGYTF. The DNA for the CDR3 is TGTGCCAGCAACCTAATTACAGGGGGCGCCTCTGGCTACACCTTC.

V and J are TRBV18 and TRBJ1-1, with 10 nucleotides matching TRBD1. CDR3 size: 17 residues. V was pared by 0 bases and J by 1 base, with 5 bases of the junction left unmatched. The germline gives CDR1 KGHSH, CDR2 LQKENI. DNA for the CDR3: TGTGCCAGCTCACCACCCGGACAGGGGGGTAAGAACACTGAAGCTTTCTTT. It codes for CASSPPGQGGKNTEAFF. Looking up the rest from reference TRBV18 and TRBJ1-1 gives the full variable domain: NAGVMQNPRHLVRRRGQEARLRCSPMKGHSHVYWYRQLPEEGLKFMVYLQKENIIDESGMPKERFSAEFPKEGPSILRIQQVVRGDSAAYFCASSPPGQGGKNTEAFFGQGTRLTVV.

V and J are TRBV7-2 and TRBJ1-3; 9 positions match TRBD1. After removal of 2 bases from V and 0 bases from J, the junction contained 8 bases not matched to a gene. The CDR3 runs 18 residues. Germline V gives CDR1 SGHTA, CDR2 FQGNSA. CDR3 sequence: CASSLNYRGLRSGNTIYF. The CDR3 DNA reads TGTGCCAGCAGCTTAAATTACAGGGGGCTACGCTCTGGAAACACCATATATTTT.

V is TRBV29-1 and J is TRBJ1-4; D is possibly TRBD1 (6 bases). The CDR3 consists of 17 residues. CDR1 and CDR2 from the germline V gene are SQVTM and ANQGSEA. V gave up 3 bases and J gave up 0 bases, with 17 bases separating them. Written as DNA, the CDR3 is TGCAGCGTTGAGGGTCAGGGGCCCGGAGCAACTAATGAAAAACTGTTTTTT. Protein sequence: CSVEGQGPGATNEKLFF.

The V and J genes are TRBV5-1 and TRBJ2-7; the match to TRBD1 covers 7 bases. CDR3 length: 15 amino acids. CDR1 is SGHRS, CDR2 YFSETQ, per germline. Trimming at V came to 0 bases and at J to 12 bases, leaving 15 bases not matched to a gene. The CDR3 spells CASSLEGQGVSPSYF. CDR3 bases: TGCGCCAGCAGCTTGGAGGGGCAGGGGGTATCCCCTTCGTACTTC.

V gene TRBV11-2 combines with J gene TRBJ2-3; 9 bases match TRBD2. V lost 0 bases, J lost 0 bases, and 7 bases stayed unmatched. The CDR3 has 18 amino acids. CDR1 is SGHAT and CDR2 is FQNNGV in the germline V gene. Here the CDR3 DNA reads TGTGCCAGCAGCTTAGATCCCGCTAGCGGGATGAGCACAGATACGCAGTATTTT. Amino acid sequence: CASSLDPASGMSTDTQYF.

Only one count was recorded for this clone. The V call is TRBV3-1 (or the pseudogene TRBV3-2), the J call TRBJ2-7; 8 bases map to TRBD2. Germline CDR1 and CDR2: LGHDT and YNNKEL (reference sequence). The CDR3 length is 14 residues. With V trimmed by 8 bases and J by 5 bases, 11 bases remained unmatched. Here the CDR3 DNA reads TGTGCCAGCTCCGAGCGGGAGACGCTTAACGAGCAGTACTTC. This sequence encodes CASSERETLNEQYF.

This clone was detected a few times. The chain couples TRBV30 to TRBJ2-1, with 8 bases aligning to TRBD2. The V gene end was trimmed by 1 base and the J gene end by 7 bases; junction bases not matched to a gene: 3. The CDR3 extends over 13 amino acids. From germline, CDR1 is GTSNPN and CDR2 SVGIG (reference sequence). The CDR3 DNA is TGTGCCTGGAGTGGGACTAGCACTAATGAGCAGTTCTTC. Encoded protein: CAWSGTSTNEQFF.

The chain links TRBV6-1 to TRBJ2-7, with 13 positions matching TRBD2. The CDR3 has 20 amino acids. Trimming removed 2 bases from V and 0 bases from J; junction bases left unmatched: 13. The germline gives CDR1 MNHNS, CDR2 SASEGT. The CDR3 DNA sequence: TGTGCCAGCAGTGAATTGGTAGTAAGGGGACTAGCGGGGAGCTCCTACGAGCAGTACTTC. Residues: CASSELVVRGLAGSSYEQYF.

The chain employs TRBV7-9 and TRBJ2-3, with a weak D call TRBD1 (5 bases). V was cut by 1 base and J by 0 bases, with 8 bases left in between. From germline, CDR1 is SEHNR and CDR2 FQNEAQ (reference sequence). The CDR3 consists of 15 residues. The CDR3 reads CASSLDSGSTDTQYF. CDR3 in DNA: TGTGCCAGCAGCTTAGACTCAGGGAGCACAGATACGCAGTATTTT.